These T cell receptor beta chains were read from a single sample in a study of cytomegalovirus exposure and HLA in healthy donors. The repertoire was sequenced with immunoSEQ multiplex PCR; TCRdb's copy has only in-frame clones and lacks some. The profile shows around 150,000 clones, nearly 90% of them singletons. Sequencing was carried out using PBMCs. Source of these receptors: a man between 18 and 35 years old in good health and CMV-seropositive. Each CDR3 is given with its conserved first and last residue. Fields, in order: CDR3 DNA, CDR3 protein, J gene, V gene, clone size, D gene. The D gene is left open where the match is weak. Size is stated for part of the rows, as once, few or many counts, or as a class when the clone is expanded.

DNA: TGTGCCAGCAGTGGACTAGGACTAGGGAATGAGCAGTTCTTC; CDR3: CASSGLGLGNEQFF; J: TRBJ2-1; V: TRBV6-1; size: .; D: TRBD2
DNA: TGTGCCAGCAACCGAGGCGGCGGGAGTCAAGCTTTCTTT; CDR3: CASNRGGGSQAFF; J: TRBJ1-1; V: TRBV28; size: .; D: .
DNA: TGTGCCAGCAGCCTGGGCCAGAACACTGAAGCTTTCTTT; CDR3: CASSLGQNTEAFF; J: TRBJ1-1; V: TRBV28; size: .; D: .
DNA: TGCAGCGTCTGGACAGCAACCACTGAAGCTTTCTTT; CDR3: CSVWTATTEAFF; J: TRBJ1-1; V: TRBV29-1; size: .; D: .
DNA: TGTGCCAGCAGCTTAAGGCCGAGTGGGGCGGGAGGAGCCTACGAGCAGTACTTC; CDR3: CASSLRPSGAGGAYEQYF; J: TRBJ2-7; V: TRBV5-4; size: .; D: TRBD2
DNA: TGTGCCAGCAGCTTCAGGCGGGAGACCTACGAGCAGTACTTC; CDR3: CASSFRRETYEQYF; J: TRBJ2-7; V: TRBV11-3; size: .; D: TRBD2
DNA: TGTGCCTGGAGTGTATTCGGCAGGGCCCACGAGCAGTACTTC; CDR3: CAWSVFGRAHEQYF; J: TRBJ2-7; V: TRBV30; size: .; D: .
DNA: TGTGCCAGCAGTTTAAGACGGGGTGGGCAGTTCTTC; CDR3: CASSLRRGGQFF; J: TRBJ2-1; V: TRBV27; size: .; D: .
DNA: TGCAGCGCCCGGCCAGGGGGGAATCTCTATGGCTACACCTTC; CDR3: CSARPGGNLYGYTF; J: TRBJ1-2; V: TRBV29-1; size: .; D: TRBD1
DNA: TGTGCCAGCAGCTCCTCTAGCGGGAGTTACGAGCAGTACTTC; CDR3: CASSSSSGSYEQYF; J: TRBJ2-7; V: TRBV5-6; size: .; D: TRBD2
DNA: TGTGCCAGCAGCGTAGGGACTAGCGATACGGCGGATACGCAGTATTTT; CDR3: CASSVGTSDTADTQYF; J: TRBJ2-3; V: TRBV9; size: once; D: TRBD2
DNA: TGTGCCAGCTCACCACGGGACAGGGTGTCGGAGACCCAGTACTTC; CDR3: CASSPRDRVSETQYF; J: TRBJ2-5; V: TRBV18; size: .; D: TRBD1
DNA: TGTGCCAGCAGTCCACGGCTTAGGGGCCCGAGCACAGATACGCAGTATTTT; CDR3: CASSPRLRGPSTDTQYF; J: TRBJ2-3; V: TRBV27; size: .; D: .
DNA: TGTGCCAGCAGTTTTACGCGAAAAGAGACCCAGTACTTC; CDR3: CASSFTRKETQYF; J: TRBJ2-5; V: TRBV27; size: .; D: .
DNA: TGTGCCAGCAGTCGGCTAGCGCTGACCGAGCAGTACTTC; CDR3: CASSRLALTEQYF; J: TRBJ2-7; V: TRBV2; size: few; D: .
DNA: TGTGCCAGCAGCTTAATAGGGGTCCTAGCGGCCTTATACAATGAGCAGTTCTTC; CDR3: CASSLIGVLAALYNEQFF; J: TRBJ2-1; V: TRBV7-8; size: .; D: TRBD2
DNA: TGTGCCAGCAGTTTAAGCAGGTCAGATACGCAGTATTTT; CDR3: CASSLSRSDTQYF; J: TRBJ2-3; V: TRBV11-2; size: once; D: .
DNA: TGCGCCAGCAGCTTCGGGGGGGGTTACAATGAGCAGTTCTTC; CDR3: CASSFGGGYNEQFF; J: TRBJ2-1; V: TRBV5-1; size: .; D: TRBD2
DNA: TGTGCCAGCAGACGCGACAGTGAAGCTTTCTTT; CDR3: CASRRDSEAFF; J: TRBJ1-1; V: TRBV6-5; size: few; D: .
DNA: TGTGCCAGCAGTTCGGGTCTCCCGAAGACAGGCCACTATGGCTACACCTTC; CDR3: CASSSGLPKTGHYGYTF; J: TRBJ1-2; V: TRBV27; size: once; D: .
DNA: TGTGCCAGCAGTCTGAGGTACACTGAAGCTTTCTTT; CDR3: CASSLRYTEAFF; J: TRBJ1-1; V: TRBV6-1; size: .; D: .
DNA: TGTGCCAGCAGCTCCGGGACAGCCATCTCCTACGAGCAGTACTTC; CDR3: CASSSGTAISYEQYF; J: TRBJ2-7; V: TRBV7-9; size: .; D: TRBD1
DNA: TGTGCCAGCAGTTACGGAGGCTTTTCCTACGAGCAGTACTTC; CDR3: CASSYGGFSYEQYF; J: TRBJ2-7; V: TRBV6-5; size: .; D: .
DNA: TGTGCCATCCCTCCGCACCGGACAAGAGAGCAGTTCTTC; CDR3: CAIPPHRTREQFF; J: TRBJ2-1; V: TRBV21-1; size: .; D: .
DNA: TGCGCCAGCAGCTCCGGACAGGGGGCCGATGAGCAGTTCTTC; CDR3: CASSSGQGADEQFF; J: TRBJ2-1; V: TRBV5-1; size: .; D: TRBD1
DNA: TGTGCCAGCAGTGACTCGAATAGGGGCGGCGGCTACACCTTC; CDR3: CASSDSNRGGGYTF; J: TRBJ1-2; V: TRBV6-4; size: once; D: .
DNA: TGTGCCAGCAGCTTACGGGGGGCATCGTCCTACGAGCAGTACTTC; CDR3: CASSLRGASSYEQYF; J: TRBJ2-7; V: TRBV7-8; size: .; D: .
DNA: TGTGCCAGCAGTGTGAGTCCCACAGGGGTGGAGGCTGAAGCTTTCTTT; CDR3: CASSVSPTGVEAEAFF; J: TRBJ1-1; V: TRBV6-1; size: .; D: TRBD1
DNA: TGTGCCAGCAGCTTAGATCAGGGGTACTCGCCCCAGCATTTT; CDR3: CASSLDQGYSPQHF; J: TRBJ1-5; V: TRBV11-2; size: .; D: .
DNA: TGTGCCAGCAGCCCCGGTGACAGAATGAACACTGAAGCTTTCTTT; CDR3: CASSPGDRMNTEAFF; J: TRBJ1-1; V: TRBV7-9; size: .; D: .
DNA: TGCGCCAGCAGCTCGACAGGGGGCGGAGAGACCCAGTACTTC; CDR3: CASSSTGGGETQYF; J: TRBJ2-5; V: TRBV5-1; size: .; D: TRBD1
DNA: TGTGCCACAAAGAATAGACAACAGGGCGATGAGCAGTTCTTC; CDR3: CATKNRQQGDEQFF; J: TRBJ2-1; V: TRBV10-3; size: .; D: .
DNA: TGTGCCAGCAGTTTACAGCGGCCCACAGATACGCAGTATTTT; CDR3: CASSLQRPTDTQYF; J: TRBJ2-3; V: TRBV27; size: .; D: .
DNA: TGTGCCAGCAGCCCCCCGCGGCAAGAGACCCAGTACTTC; CDR3: CASSPPRQETQYF; J: TRBJ2-5; V: TRBV13; size: .; D: .
DNA: TGTGCCAGCAGGGGACCGGGACAGGCGGACGAGCAGTACTTC; CDR3: CASRGPGQADEQYF; J: TRBJ2-7; V: TRBV6-1; size: .; D: TRBD1
DNA: TGTGCCAGCAGCCCCGAGCCCGGGACAGGGACACACGAGCAGTACTTC; CDR3: CASSPEPGTGTHEQYF; J: TRBJ2-7; V: TRBV13; size: .; D: TRBD1
DNA: TGTGCCAGCAGCCCTCGCGGGGAGTTGAGCGGGAGGGCTCAAGATACGCAGTATTTT; CDR3: CASSPRGELSGRAQDTQYF; J: TRBJ2-3; V: TRBV7-9; size: .; D: TRBD2
DNA: TGTGCCACACTTAGGGGCGCTAGCACAGATACGCAGTATTTT; CDR3: CATLRGASTDTQYF; J: TRBJ2-3; V: TRBV15; size: .; D: .
DNA: TGTGCCAGCAGCCACAGGGGGCGGTGGGTAGCGGGACTGAACACCGGGGAGCTGTTTTTT; CDR3: CASSHRGRWVAGLNTGELFF; J: TRBJ2-2; V: TRBV2; size: .; D: .
DNA: TGTGCCAGCAGCTCCGGCGGGAGTTTAGCAGATACGCAGTATTTT; CDR3: CASSSGGSLADTQYF; J: TRBJ2-3; V: TRBV5-6; size: .; D: TRBD2
DNA: TGTGCCAGCAGCGTAGGTCGGGAGTCAGATACGCAGTATTTT; CDR3: CASSVGRESDTQYF; J: TRBJ2-3; V: TRBV9; size: .; D: .
DNA: TGTGCCAGCAGGAGACAGGGGGCCTACTCCTACGAGCAGTACTTC; CDR3: CASRRQGAYSYEQYF; J: TRBJ2-7; V: TRBV6-5; size: .; D: TRBD1
DNA: TGTGCCAGCAGTATGAGCGCGTACTCCTACAATGAGCAGTTCTTC; CDR3: CASSMSAYSYNEQFF; J: TRBJ2-1; V: TRBV9; size: .; D: .
DNA: TGTGCCTGCAAAGAAAAGCGACCCGCCGCGAACAATGAGCAGTTCTTC; CDR3: CACKEKRPAANNEQFF; J: TRBJ2-1; V: TRBV30; size: .; D: .
DNA: TGTGCCAGCAGGAGACAGGGGGACACTGAAGCTTTCTTT; CDR3: CASRRQGDTEAFF; J: TRBJ1-1; V: TRBV7-8; size: .; D: TRBD1